What follows are 27 T cell receptor beta chains derived from one specimen sequenced in a study of Ad26.COV2.S vaccination and SARS-CoV-2 variants. Clones were sequenced by immunoSEQ multiplex PCR, and TCRdb holds only the in-frame ones, with some missing. The table records about 350,000 clones, roughly 84% of them present only once. Stated treatment: around 19 received Ad26.COV2.S at low or high dose, single or two shots; several received placebo; per-sample allocation not given. Sampling occurred on day 63 after the first vaccine or placebo injection. The source material was peripheral blood, sampled in a trial of Ad26.COV2.S vaccine versus placebo. These receptors were taken from a person aged 18 to 59 who received the Ad26.COV2.S COVID-19 vaccine or a placebo.

V gene TRBV5-1 combines with J gene TRBJ1-1, with D uncertain. This CDR3 is built from 15 residues. Germline CDR1 SGHRS, CDR2 YFSETQ. Trimming removed 0 bases at V and 3 bases at J, with 12 bases between. The CDR3 loop reads CASSLEGGTYTEAFF. The CDR3 DNA reads as TGCGCCAGCAGCTTGGAGGGAGGAACTTACACTGAAGCTTTCTTT.

The chain uses TRBV20-1 and TRBJ1-2; no clear D gene. Deletions cut 3 bases from V and 4 bases from J, with 3 bases between. Germline V gives CDR1 DFQATT, CDR2 SNEGSKA (reference sequence). This CDR3 is 10 amino acids long. The CDR3 DNA reads as TGCAGTGCTAGGAGCTATGGCTACACCTTC. Translation gives CSARSYGYTF.

Comments on this clone: The sample holds other DNA sequences that translate to the same CDR3. This chain uses TRBV14 with TRBJ1-4; 9 nucleotides line up with TRBD1. The germline gives CDR1 SGHDN, CDR2 FVKESK. The CDR3 contains 16 residues. Germline trimming cut 6 bases from V and 7 bases from J; bases unmatched to any gene: 12. The CDR3 reads CASSDWGNRGLEKLFF. DNA for the CDR3: TGTGCCAGCAGTGATTGGGGGAACAGGGGGCTTGAAAAACTGTTTTTT.

V is TRBV19 and J is TRBJ2-7; TRBD1 is a possible D gene (6 bases). Per germline, CDR1 LNHDA and CDR2 SQIVND (reference sequence). CDR3 length: 14 amino acids. V was clipped by 3 bases and J by 7 bases, with 16 bases between them. CDR3 sequence reads: CASSIGLGAGEQYF. CDR3 coding DNA: TGTGCCAGTAGTATTGGGCTGGGGGCTGGGGAGCAGTACTTC.

Only a few counts were recorded for this clone. The chain carries TRBV19 and TRBJ2-5; 10 positions match TRBD2. This CDR3 region has 17 residues. Germline CDR1 LNHDA, CDR2 SQIVND (reference sequence). V trimming: 4 bases; J trimming: 13 bases; junction bases outside the gene matches: 21. The CDR3 sequence: CASSTGLADGRGRRMYF. In DNA, the CDR3 is TGTGCCAGTAGTACCGGACTAGCGGATGGACGGGGTCGACGTATGTACTTC.

V is TRBV6-5 and J is TRBJ1-1, with D hard to call. This CDR3 has 14 residues. Germline lookup yields CDR1 MNHEY and CDR2 SVGAGI. V was cut by 6 bases and J by 0 bases, with 11 bases left in between. CDR3 amino acids: CASSIGGLNTEAFF. The CDR3 nucleotides are TGTGCCAGCAGCATCGGTGGCTTGAACACTGAAGCTTTCTTT.

The rearrangement joins TRBV5-1 to TRBJ1-2; no clear D. The CDR3 runs to 15 residues. Germline lookup yields CDR1 SGHRS and CDR2 YFSETQ. The V gene lost 0 bases and the J gene lost 6 bases, with 15 bases spanning the gap. The CDR3 loop is CASSLGTANVHGYTF. CDR3 coding DNA: TGCGCCAGCAGCTTGGGGACGGCGAATGTCCATGGCTACACCTTC.

The CDR3 here is CASSPRTAGGFEQFF. The DNA of the CDR3 is TGTGCCAGCAGCCCCCGTACAGCAGGGGGATTTGAGCAGTTCTTC. The V and J genes are TRBV14 and TRBJ2-1, with 7 bases aligning to TRBD1. J was trimmed by 9 bases and V by 4 bases; bases with no gene match: 12. The CDR3 has 15 amino acids. CDR1 and CDR2 from the germline V gene are SGHDN and FVKESK.

The chain uses TRBV9 and TRBJ2-1; TRBD2 agrees at 13 bases. CDR1 and CDR2 from the germline V gene are SGDLS and YYNGEE. This CDR3 has 15 amino acids. Germline trimming cut 2 bases from V and 8 bases from J; bases unmatched to any gene: 4. CDR3: CASSVTSGGADEQFF. The CDR3 DNA follows: TGTGCCAGCAGCGTTACTAGCGGGGGGGCGGATGAGCAGTTCTTC.

The chain uses TRBV11-3 and TRBJ2-2; a possible D gene is TRBD1 (5 bases). V shed 0 bases and J shed 2 bases, with 19 bases lying between them. Germline CDR1 and CDR2: SGHNT and YENEEA. The CDR3 covers 19 residues. The CDR3 bases are TGTGCCAGCAGCTTAGATCGATGGGGTTTACAGGAAAACACCGGGGAGCTGTTTTTT. As protein: CASSLDRWGLQENTGELFF.

Notes on this clone: Other DNA variants within this sample encode the same CDR3. This chain joins TRBV7-2 and TRBJ1-6; D not resolved. V dropped 5 bases and J dropped 8 bases, with 7 bases sitting between them. Germline-derived CDR1 and CDR2 are SGHTA and FQGNSA. The CDR3 loop spans 12 amino acids. This CDR3 is CASSLGDSPLHF. The CDR3 DNA follows: TGTGCCAGCAGCCTTGGGGATTCACCCCTCCACTTT.

The rearrangement links TRBV4-3 to TRBJ1-3; D gene unclear. This CDR3 contains 16 residues. V lost 0 bases, J lost 0 bases, and 9 bases lay in between. CDR1 is LGHNA and CDR2 is YSLEER in the germline V gene. CDR3 in amino acids: CASSQDHQISGNTIYF. CDR3 in DNA: TGCGCCAGCAGCCAAGATCACCAGATCTCTGGAAACACCATATATTTT.

This clone was seen only once. The chain employs TRBV15 and TRBJ1-3; D not resolved. Germline CDR1 is LNHNV and CDR2 is YYDKDF (reference sequence). V was trimmed by 1 base and J by 0 bases, leaving 10 bases between them. This CDR3 contains 16 residues. The CDR3: CATSRVKTASGNTIYF. The CDR3 nucleotides read TGTGCCACCAGCAGAGTTAAAACAGCCTCTGGAAACACCATATATTTT.

The chain carries TRBV5-1 and TRBJ2-1, with 9 bases lining up with TRBD1. Germline CDR1 and CDR2: SGHRS and YFSETQ. The CDR3 runs 13 residues. The V segment lost 7 bases and the J segment 6 bases; nucleotides outside the gene matches: 5. The CDR3 nucleotides are TGCGCCAGCGGACGGGGACAGGGCAATGAGCAGTTCTTC. Translated, it gives CASGRGQGNEQFF.

This sequence joins TRBV24-1 and TRBJ1-2; 7 nucleotides align to TRBD1. The CDR3 runs to 14 residues. Germline assignment: CDR1 KGHDR and CDR2 SFDVKD. V dropped 2 bases and J dropped 4; count of bases not matched to a gene: 3. The CDR3 loop is CATSDYDRAYGYTF. CDR3 nucleotides: TGTGCCACCAGTGATTACGACAGGGCCTATGGCTACACCTTC.

V gene TRBV30 combines with J gene TRBJ2-5, with TRBD1 identical over 8 bases. Germline V lookup: CDR1 GTSNPN, CDR2 SVGIG (reference sequence). This CDR3 comprises 13 residues. V gave up 2 bases and J gave up 2 bases; unmatched junction bases: 1. CDR3 sequence (DNA): TGTGCCTGGAGTCACAGGGGGCAAGAGACCCAGTACTTC. Encoded protein: CAWSHRGQETQYF.

The V gene is TRBV19, the J gene TRBJ1-1, with unresolved D. CDR3 size: 13 residues. V gave up 5 bases and J gave up 2 bases, with 9 bases separating them. CDR1 and CDR2 (germline): LNHDA, SQIVND (reference sequence). The CDR3 region is CASSPLVNTEAFF. In DNA form, the CDR3 reads TGTGCCAGTAGTCCCCTAGTAAACACTGAAGCTTTCTTT.

V usage is TRBV5-1 and J usage is TRBJ2-3, with D possibly matching TRBD2 (5 bases). CDR3 length: 14 amino acids. V lost 0 bases to trimming and J lost 0 bases, with 5 bases between them. Germline CDR1 is SGHRS and CDR2 is YFSETQ. The CDR3 DNA follows: TGCGCCAGCAGCTTGGCTAGCAGCACAGATACGCAGTATTTT. Encoded protein: CASSLASSTDTQYF.

In DNA form, the CDR3 reads TGTGCCTGGAGTGCAGGGTCTCAAGAGACCCAGTACTTC. Protein: CAWSAGSQETQYF. The chain employs TRBV30 and TRBJ2-5, with D possibly matching TRBD1 (5 bases). The CDR3 totals 13 residues. Trimming removed 1 base from V and 2 bases from J, with 8 bases in between. CDR1 is GTSNPN and CDR2 is SVGIG in the germline V gene (reference sequence).

This rearrangement joins TRBV7-2 to TRBJ2-6; no clear D. This CDR3 is built from 14 residues. Germline V CDR1 and CDR2: SGHTA, FQGNSA. V lost 7 bases and J 0 bases, leaving 7 bases between the germline ends. CDR3 residues: CASTLGSGANVLTF. The CDR3 region has the DNA TGTGCCAGCACCCTTGGCTCTGGGGCCAACGTCCTGACTTTC.

The J gene is TRBJ1-6, the V gene TRBV2; D is ambiguous. Germline-derived CDR1 and CDR2 are SNHLY and FYNNEI. Trimming cost V 5 bases and J 0 bases, with 11 bases left between them. CDR3 size: 16 residues. This CDR3 reads CASSWEASSYNSPLHF. DNA of the CDR3: TGTGCCAGCAGTTGGGAGGCCAGCTCCTATAATTCACCCCTCCACTTT.

V and J are TRBV12-5 and TRBJ1-6; perhaps TRBD1 as D (6 bases). V was shortened by 3 bases and J by 5 bases, with 17 bases between the two germline ends. Germline V gene data show CDR1 as LGHNT and CDR2 as FRNRAP. The CDR3 length is 17 residues. CDR3 sequence reads: CASGFWTAHPHNSPLHF. CDR3 sequence (DNA): TGTGCTAGTGGTTTTTGGACAGCCCACCCACATAATTCACCCCTCCACTTT. The variable domain in full, completed from reference TRBV12-5 and TRBJ1-6, reads DARVTQTPRHKVTEMGQEVTMRCQPILGHNTVFWYRQTMMQGLELLAYFRNRAPLDDSGMPKDRFSAEMPDATLATLKIQPSEPRDSAVYFCASGFWTAHPHNSPLHFGNGTRLTVT.

The chain combines TRBV30 with TRBJ2-7; D perhaps matches TRBD1 (6 bases). From germline, CDR1 is GTSNPN and CDR2 SVGIG (reference sequence). V gave up 1 base and J gave up 4 bases, with 11 bases separating them. The CDR3 is 13 amino acids. The CDR3 protein is CAWSGGQPYEQYF. CDR3 sequence (DNA): TGTGCCTGGAGTGGGGGGCAACCATACGAGCAGTACTTC.

The chain joins TRBV6-5 to TRBJ2-1, with TRBD2 identical over 8 bases. V gave up 4 bases and J gave up 8 bases; unmatched junction bases: 4. Germline CDR1 and CDR2: MNHEY and SVGAGI. The CDR3 runs to 13 residues. As DNA, the CDR3 is TGTGCCAGCAGTTCTCGGGGGGGCTATGAGCAGTTCTTC. It specifies CASSSRGGYEQFF.

This sequence joins TRBV6-1 and TRBJ2-3, with D possibly matching TRBD1 (5 bases). This CDR3 spans 14 amino acids. CDR1 and CDR2 (germline): MNHNS, SASEGT. Trimming shortened V by 1 base and J by 2 bases, and 7 bases separated the two germline ends. CDR3 loop: CASSEVGHTDTQYF. The CDR3 coding sequence is TGTGCCAGCAGTGAAGTAGGACACACAGATACGCAGTATTTT.

The chain links TRBV6-5 to TRBJ1-4; possible D gene TRBD1, 6 bases. With 11 bases removed from V and 4 bases from J, the gap between germline ends came to 14 bases. CDR1 and CDR2 from the germline V gene are MNHEY and SVGAGI. This CDR3 has 13 amino acids. The CDR3 loop reads CAARQAVNEKLFF. CDR3 sequence (DNA): TGTGCCGCTCGACAGGCCGTTAATGAAAAACTGTTTTTT.

The rearrangement links TRBV7-2 to TRBJ2-5, with TRBD2 as a possible D gene (7 bases). CDR3 length equals 16 residues. Germline V CDR1 and CDR2: SGHTA, FQGNSA. Trimming stripped 1 base from V and 6 bases from J, with 18 bases between. The CDR3 reads CASSLGGSGGLQTQYF. The CDR3 DNA reads TGTGCCAGCAGCTTAGGAGGGTCGGGGGGCCTGCAGACCCAGTACTTC.